A selection of T cell receptor beta chains follows, all from one sample in a study of cytomegalovirus exposure and HLA in healthy donors. Libraries were prepared by immunoSEQ multiplex PCR; TCRdb keeps only in-frame clonotypes and omits some of them. The table records 110,000 or so clones, around 74% of them present only once. Material: PBMCs. The receptors derive from a middle-aged man in good health and CMV-seronegative. CDR3s include the opening cysteine and the closing phenylalanine or tryptophan. A D gene is named only where the DNA matches it firmly. Clone size appears in some rows only: once, few, many, or a class for an expanded clone.

clone size: few
V gene: TRBV7-6
J gene: TRBJ2-4
D gene: .
CDR3 DNA: TGTGCCAGCAGCCCACAGGCTCGGGTCCTAAGTTCGAACATTCAGTACTTC
CDR3 protein: CASSPQARVLSSNIQYF

clone size: few
V gene: TRBV9
J gene: TRBJ1-1
D gene: .
CDR3 DNA: TGTGCCAGCAGCGGGACAGTGAACACTGAAGCTTTCTTT
CDR3 protein: CASSGTVNTEAFF

clone size: .
V gene: TRBV7-6
J gene: TRBJ2-1
D gene: TRBD1
CDR3 DNA: TGTGCCAGCAGCTTAGCCGGGGGGACAGGGGCCTACAATGAGCAGTTCTTC
CDR3 protein: CASSLAGGTGAYNEQFF

clone size: .
V gene: TRBV5-1
J gene: TRBJ2-7
D gene: TRBD1
CDR3 DNA: TGCGCCAGCAGCAAGGGACAGGGTGGCTACGAGCAGTACTTC
CDR3 protein: CASSKGQGGYEQYF

clone size: .
V gene: TRBV19
J gene: TRBJ2-5
D gene: TRBD2
CDR3 DNA: TGTGCCAGTAGTGGCCGTCCGGGGGGGAGTGAGACCCAGTACTTC
CDR3 protein: CASSGRPGGSETQYF

clone size: .
V gene: TRBV27
J gene: TRBJ1-1
D gene: .
CDR3 DNA: TGTGCCAGCAGTTTATCCCCCGTGCTGGCAGCTTTCTTT
CDR3 protein: CASSLSPVLAAFF

clone size: .
V gene: TRBV5-4
J gene: TRBJ2-5
D gene: TRBD1
CDR3 DNA: TGTGCCAGCAGCTTGTATCCGACAGGGGCTATACAAGAGACCCAGTACTTC
CDR3 protein: CASSLYPTGAIQETQYF

clone size: .
V gene: TRBV5-4
J gene: TRBJ2-7
D gene: .
CDR3 DNA: TGTGCCAGCAGCACTCAGACTAGCTCCTACGAGCAGTACTTC
CDR3 protein: CASSTQTSSYEQYF

clone size: .
V gene: TRBV16
J gene: TRBJ1-5
D gene: .
CDR3 DNA: TGTGCCAGCAGCCAAATTGGGCGGGGAGGCAATCAGCCCCAGCATTTT
CDR3 protein: CASSQIGRGGNQPQHF

clone size: .
V gene: TRBV6-4
J gene: TRBJ2-1
D gene: .
CDR3 DNA: TGTGCCAGCAGTGACTATTCGGGAGTTTACAATGAGCAGTTCTTC
CDR3 protein: CASSDYSGVYNEQFF

clone size: .
V gene: TRBV11-2
J gene: TRBJ2-7
D gene: .
CDR3 DNA: TGTGCCAGCAGCTACCTGCCGGTCGAGCAGTACTTC
CDR3 protein: CASSYLPVEQYF

clone size: .
V gene: TRBV2
J gene: TRBJ2-1
D gene: TRBD2
CDR3 DNA: TGTGCCAGCAGTGAAGCGCTTCGCGGGAGGGCCTACAATGAGCAGTTCTTC
CDR3 protein: CASSEALRGRAYNEQFF

clone size: .
V gene: TRBV4-1
J gene: TRBJ2-7
D gene: .
CDR3 DNA: TGCGCCAGCAGCCAAGACCCCGGCTCCTACGAGCAGTACTTC
CDR3 protein: CASSQDPGSYEQYF

clone size: .
V gene: TRBV9
J gene: TRBJ1-3
D gene: .
CDR3 DNA: TGTGCCAGCAGCGTAGGGGGAGACACCATATATTTT
CDR3 protein: CASSVGGDTIYF

clone size: .
V gene: TRBV7-9
J gene: TRBJ1-4
D gene: .
CDR3 DNA: TGTGCCAGCAGCGGACAGATTAATGAAAAACTGTTTTTT
CDR3 protein: CASSGQINEKLFF

clone size: once
V gene: TRBV19
J gene: TRBJ1-2
D gene: .
CDR3 DNA: TGTGCCAGTAGTATCCCGCAGAGAGGTGTACGGGGCTACACCTTC
CDR3 protein: CASSIPQRGVRGYTF

clone size: .
V gene: TRBV12-5
J gene: TRBJ2-7
D gene: .
CDR3 DNA: TGTGCTAGTGGTAAAACGGCTACAGGGTCCTACGAGCAGTACTTC
CDR3 protein: CASGKTATGSYEQYF

clone size: .
V gene: TRBV19
J gene: TRBJ1-2
D gene: .
CDR3 DNA: TGTGCCAGTATCACGCCAGGGGACGTCTATGGCTACACCTTC
CDR3 protein: CASITPGDVYGYTF

clone size: .
V gene: TRBV29-1
J gene: TRBJ1-3
D gene: .
CDR3 DNA: TGCAGCGTTGCGGACTGGGGAAACACCATATATTTT
CDR3 protein: CSVADWGNTIYF

clone size: .
V gene: TRBV5-1
J gene: TRBJ2-7
D gene: .
CDR3 DNA: TGCGCCAGCAACCCCAGCGGGCTAAGTAGCTCCTACGAGCAGTACTTC
CDR3 protein: CASNPSGLSSSYEQYF

clone size: .
V gene: TRBV6-1
J gene: TRBJ1-5
D gene: TRBD1
CDR3 DNA: TGTGCCAGCAGTGAACAGGGGGATATGCGCAATCAGCCCCAGCATTTT
CDR3 protein: CASSEQGDMRNQPQHF

clone size: .
V gene: TRBV10-1
J gene: TRBJ2-7
D gene: .
CDR3 DNA: TGCGCCAGTTCGGTTGGGGGCCCAAAAGGTGTAAGCGAGCAGTACTTC
CDR3 protein: CASSVGGPKGVSEQYF

clone size: .
V gene: TRBV7-9
J gene: TRBJ1-4
D gene: TRBD1
CDR3 DNA: TGTGCCAGCAGCTTCGGGACAGATCGTAATGAAAAACTGTTTTTT
CDR3 protein: CASSFGTDRNEKLFF

clone size: .
V gene: TRBV6-5
J gene: TRBJ1-2
D gene: TRBD1
CDR3 DNA: TGTGCCAGCAGACCCAGGGGGGTAATAGATGGCTACACCTTC
CDR3 protein: CASRPRGVIDGYTF

clone size: .
V gene: TRBV30
J gene: TRBJ2-1
D gene: .
CDR3 DNA: TGTGCCTGGAGTGTAGGGGGAGTGGGGAATGAGCAGTTCTTC
CDR3 protein: CAWSVGGVGNEQFF

clone size: few
V gene: TRBV7-9
J gene: TRBJ2-7
D gene: .
CDR3 DNA: TGTGCCAGCAGTCCTACGACAGGCCCCTACGAGCAGTACTTC
CDR3 protein: CASSPTTGPYEQYF

clone size: .
V gene: TRBV9
J gene: TRBJ1-4
D gene: .
CDR3 DNA: TGTGCCAGCAGCGCGCGCAGCGGGCTCAGTGAAAAACTGTTTTTT
CDR3 protein: CASSARSGLSEKLFF

clone size: once
V gene: TRBV7-3
J gene: TRBJ2-3
D gene: TRBD1
CDR3 DNA: TGTGCCAGCAGCTTATTACAGGGGACAGATACGCAGTATTTT
CDR3 protein: CASSLLQGTDTQYF

clone size: .
V gene: TRBV5-1
J gene: TRBJ2-7
D gene: .
CDR3 DNA: TGCGCCAGCAGCTCCTTGGACTCCCTGAGCTCCTACGAGCAGTACTTC
CDR3 protein: CASSSLDSLSSYEQYF

clone size: .
V gene: TRBV5-1
J gene: TRBJ2-7
D gene: TRBD1
CDR3 DNA: TGCGCCAGCAGCTTGAGTGGGATTGACAGGGGCTACGAGCAGTACTTC
CDR3 protein: CASSLSGIDRGYEQYF

clone size: .
V gene: TRBV19
J gene: TRBJ2-7
D gene: TRBD1
CDR3 DNA: TGTGCCAGTAGTACGGGGACAGGGGGCTACGAGCAGTACTTC
CDR3 protein: CASSTGTGGYEQYF